This entry is about one TCR beta chain. Its cognate antigen has yet to be identified. Base qualities are not recorded, but no much larger clone differs from it by a single base. The cohort consisted of fewer than 700 healthy bone marrow donors. All cohort members were sampled while nominally healthy, although unrecorded immune exposures were likely present. The donor tested CMV seropositive and was one of the 289 seropositive cohort members. Each donor provided a peripheral blood sample, and peripheral blood mononuclear cells were used for TCR beta sequencing. The Qiagen DNeasy Blood Extraction Kit was used to extract genomic DNA from the blood cell samples. Per the germline V gene (reference sequence), MNHEY is the CDR1 and SMNVEV is the CDR2. The CDR3 measures 12 amino acids from cysteine to phenylalanine. The retained sequence is limited to the CDR3, 36 bases, with the frame set at the first base. V drops 2 bases and J drops 5 bases, leaving 7 bases in between.

The library was made by the immunoSEQ multiplex PCR assay. A mixture of 60 forward primers for TCR Vbeta segments and 13 reverse primers for TCR Jbeta segments was used in the multiplex PCR. The CDR3 region of rearranged TCR beta genes was amplified from genomic DNA by a multiplex PCR assay. Amplified TCR beta libraries were sequenced as 87-base-pair reads on the Illumina HiSeq System. On the study's bioinformatics: In a later analysis, some 80 million unique TCR beta chains were counted across the 690 or so repertoires, and roughly 10 million of these chains were shared by at least two donors. To remove PCR and sequencing errors, raw reads were error-corrected and collapsed into unique sequences using a nearest-neighbor algorithm that merged closely related sequences. CDR3 sequences were aligned to IMGT reference sequences to assign V, D and J gene segments. For a sequence to be retained, a match of at least six nucleotides was required to both a V gene segment and a J gene segment. Rearrangements were called productive when the CDR3 lacked stop codons and stayed in frame with V and J; all others were non-productive. CDR3 was defined according to IMGT convention as the region running from the second conserved V-encoded cysteine to the conserved J-encoded phenylalanine. The earlier analysis of about 570 of the donors excluded any sequence lacking an unambiguous match to a single V gene segment. In an earlier analysis of a few hundred of the donors, V segments were called functional above 56.7% productive rearrangements and were called segregating when the between-donor standard deviation exceeded 5%. A statistical classification framework was built to diagnose cytomegalovirus status from the catalog of TCR beta chain sequences. V and J gene assignment, in a later analysis, came from comparing TCR nucleotide sequences with IMGT/GENE-DB human TR gene sequences. Using the TCRdist pipeline, a later analysis assigned CDR3 sequences along with most-parsimonious VDJ recombination scenarios. In a later analysis, each TCR beta chain was defined by its CDR3 amino acid sequence together with its V-gene family, and reads without a unique V-gene family were excluded. As a way to deal with suspected cross-contamination and a sequencing artifact, a later analysis dropped approximately 590 nucleotide sequences that were highly shared and had low generation probability. In a later analysis, a clonal expansion index was calculated for each public chain from normalized within-repertoire ranks of inferred template counts. Generation probabilities in a later analysis came from a VDJ recombination model fitted to out-of-frame rearrangements, and those results were checked against IGoR. Hypergeometric tests were used in a later analysis to score TCR-TCR, TCR-HLA and TCR-CMV co-occurrence, with a repertoire-size bias correction applied to the TCR pairs. In a later analysis, false discovery rates were estimated by permuting HLA or CMV assignments 20 times. In a later analysis, co-occurring TCRs were grouped using DBSCAN, and TCRdist sequence similarity was added for clustering within HLA-allele-positive subsets. For co-occurrence clustering, repertoires with fewer than 30,000 or more than 120,000 public chains were excluded, along with a handful of repertoires with anomalous nucleotide sharing. Imported from immuneACCESS, the table was reduced by TCRdb to in-frame sequences with V and J called. These copies leave out some clones; in studies compared against another copy, an unresolved V gene accounts for under half, and the cause of the remainder is not known. D and trimming were read from the DNA, whereas the V and J calls and clone size are those reported in that table. The table for this sample lists 85,000 to 100,000 clones; about 85% of them were counted only once. In total, the top ten clones hold 1.2% of the sample.

The record originates from a study of cytomegalovirus exposure and HLA in healthy donors (dated by TCRdb to 2016 to 2017). For the wider study: An earlier analysis of some 600 of the donors reported under 300 Gb of sequence data and around 120 million unique TCR beta sequences obtained from about 180 million T cells. Of the 350 to 400 genotyped donors, roughly 85% fell in the genetic ancestry cluster associated with self-reported Caucasian donors. To predict cytomegalovirus infection status, the study combined high-throughput TCR immunosequencing, statistical association of individual TCRs with disease status, and machine learning. The study profiled the T cell repertoires of hundreds of subjects by immunosequencing and related them to cytomegalovirus serostatus. Donor age, sex, ethnicity and CMV serostatus were compiled together with the repertoire data. A handful of DR-DQ haplotypes were handled as single units for association and clustering because linkage in the cohort was strong. Every repertoire in the discovery cohort had been generated on one and the same sequencing platform. In an earlier analysis of 587 of the donors, high-throughput TCR beta sequencing was used to judge whether each TCR beta V gene segment behaved as functional or pseudogenic. The aim of the study was to test whether cataloging public T cell receptors could identify signatures of past pathogen exposure. HLA typing covered class I and class II loci at four-digit resolution. On average, around 230,000 unique TCR beta nucleotide sequences were sequenced per donor among 300 to 500 genotyped donors of the cohort, with roughly 18% of those sequences being non-productive. Along with the approximately 700-subject first cohort, a separate validation cohort of over 90 different subjects was used. To study patterns of TCR occurrence, a later analysis re-analyzed previously published TCR beta repertoires from 500 to 850 donors and added high-resolution HLA genotyping. The later analysis used no new phenotypic data to find candidate immune exposures, relying instead on TCR beta sequences and their occurrence across donors. Roughly 300 gigabases of sequencing data and around 88 million unique TCR sequences made up an early release that covered under 750 HLA-typed donors. Genome-wide SNP genotypes for about 55% of the 666 donors were used in a later genetic analysis, which treated that subset as a discovery cohort. Typing coverage differed by locus: A, B, C, DRB1 and DQB1 were typed in about 620-640 donors, DQA1 in about 500, DPA1 in 600 to 610, and DPB1 in just under 480. What the research found in general, with its limitations: Linkage disequilibrium might explain the correlated functional status among segregating V segments, but an unknown experimental factor could not be ruled out. In a later genetic analysis, a missense DCLRE1C variant was associated with V-gene and J-gene trimming of TCR beta chains, and the association was replicated in an independent cohort. Compared with equally common non-associated chains, HLA-associated TCR beta chains in a later analysis were more clonally expanded and had lower generation probabilities. Because counts were too low, more than 15 rarely observed V segments, including chromosome 9 orphons, were left out of the earlier analysis of roughly 600 of the donors. Compared with the approximately 720-donor mean, donors in an Asian-associated ancestry cluster had fewer N-insertions in productive TCRs, according to a later genetic analysis. The only immune exposure information available for the cohort was CMV serostatus. In a later analysis, most CMV-associated TCR beta chains were found to appear HLA-restricted, with HLA associations seemingly driven largely by CMV exposure. The sequencing pipeline was judged likely to have produced a cluster of highly shared sequence variants as a technical artifact. According to the authors, the approach could potentially be generalized to other disease states and immunological phenotypes. In a later analysis, several top co-occurrence clusters were reported to appear linked to parvovirus B19, influenza, CMV and Epstein-Barr virus. Assigning TCR associations to individual alleles was difficult when HLA alleles, especially DR and DQ, strongly co-occurred. At a false discovery rate of 0.05, a later analysis linked approximately 18,000 TCR beta sequences to specific HLA alleles. Because the 87-base-pair reads could not distinguish some IMGT-functional V segments, including TRBV6-2 and TRBV6-3, those segments were excluded. The classifier was reported to diagnose cytomegalovirus status with high specificity and sensitivity in both the original and validation cohorts. The study gave a list of about 160 TCR beta chains associated with cytomegalovirus. Because some donors lacked HLA typing at each locus, the association tests relied only on the typed subset. A further reported finding was that TCR beta sequences accurately predicted the HLA-A and HLA-B alleles for most subjects in the first cohort. According to a later analysis, TCR association rates differed among HLA loci, with DRB1 alleles showing the most associated TCRs and HLA-C alleles showing the fewest. Roughly uniform sequencing depth across donors was assumed in presence/absence analyses, although this assumption may not hold. In an earlier analysis of 587 of the donors, most TCR beta V segments appeared in productive rearrangements about 87% or about 30% of the time, broadly matching IMGT annotations. While some public TCRs were present in many individuals, most TCR sequences turned up only very rarely across donors. In vitro tests confirmed that a few of the cytomegalovirus-associated TCR beta chains recognize cytomegalovirus antigens. Only TCR beta chains were sequenced in this cohort, and the absence of alpha or paired-chain data limited detectable features.

Rearrangement joined TRBV27 to TRBJ2-7; a weak D assignment points to TRBD1 (5 bases agree). The specimen sequenced was PBMCs. This receptor was obtained from a girl aged 2 to 9 in good health and CMV-seropositive. At the DNA level, the sequence is TGTGCCAGCAGTTTACAGGGAAACGAGCAGTACTTC. This encodes CASSLQGNEQYF.